These T cell receptor beta chains were read from a single sample in a study of blood T cell dynamics during melanoma immunotherapy. Data came from immunoSEQ multiplex PCR; TCRdb stores just in-frame clones and leaves some out. This sample has about 11,000 clones, with roughly nine tenths found just once. Sequenced here: blood, sampled from a patient treated with checkpoint blockade. The source is a human donor with melanoma. The CDR3 runs from the conserved cysteine through the conserved F or W. Each record gives: V gene, J gene, clone size, D gene, CDR3 DNA, CDR3 protein. The D gene is left open where the match is weak. The listing skips clone size in some rows; elsewhere it reads once, few, many or a size class.

>TRBV4-1|TRBJ2-1|-|TRBD2
TGCGCCAGCAGCCTCCTCGGACTAGTGGCTAACAATGAGCAGTTCTTC
CASSLLGLVANNEQFF
>TRBV7-3|TRBJ1-6|-|-
TGTGCCAGCAGCATGAGACGGGATTTTCCCCTCCACTTT
CASSMRRDFPLHF
>TRBV11-3|TRBJ2-7|-|TRBD2
TGTGCCAGCAGCTTAGCGCAGGGACTAGCCTACGAGCAGTACTTC
CASSLAQGLAYEQYF
>TRBV14|TRBJ1-5|few|-
TGTGCCAGCAGCCAAGGGCCCAATCAGCCCCAGCATTTT
CASSQGPNQPQHF
>TRBV19|TRBJ1-5|-|-
TGTGCCAGTAGTATCCCAAATCAGCCCCAGCATTTT
CASSIPNQPQHF
>TRBV28|TRBJ1-2|-|-
TGTGCCAGCAGCCCCCTAGGGCAGGGTAACTATGGCTACACCTTC
CASSPLGQGNYGYTF
>TRBV10-3|TRBJ2-3|-|-
TGTGTCACTAGGGCCCGGACTAGCACAGATACGCAGTATTTT
CVTRARTSTDTQYF
>TRBV5-1|TRBJ2-1|-|-
TGCGCCAGCAGACTTAGCGGTACTGCTTACAATGAGCAGTTCTTC
CASRLSGTAYNEQFF
>TRBV5-6|TRBJ1-2|-|-
TGTGCCAGCAGCTTGGCCCAGAACTATGGCTACACCTTC
CASSLAQNYGYTF
>TRBV28|TRBJ1-4|-|-
TGTGCCAGCAGATTCGATCCGGGAGAAAAACTGTTTTTT
CASRFDPGEKLFF
>TRBV18|TRBJ1-2|few|-
TGTGCCAGCTCACCCTCAGGGGATGGCTACACCTTC
CASSPSGDGYTF
>TRBV28|TRBJ2-7|-|-
TGTGCCAGCAGTTTAGGGGGACCCTACGAGCAGTACTTC
CASSLGGPYEQYF
>TRBV6-1|TRBJ1-1|-|-
TGTGCCAGCAGTGAAGGGGTTGGGGCTGAAGCTTTCTTT
CASSEGVGAEAFF
>TRBV5-3|TRBJ1-2|-|-
TGTGCCAGAAGCTTGGAAAGAGGTAGGGGACCAGGGTCCTATGGCTACACCTTC
CARSLERGRGPGSYGYTF
>TRBV6-5|TRBJ2-2|-|TRBD1
TGTGCCAGCGCCGAGACAGGGTGGTCCGGGGAGCTGTTTTTT
CASAETGWSGELFF
>TRBV7-3|TRBJ2-7|-|-
TGTGCCAGCAGCTTAACCGGGGGAGCCTACGAGCAGTACTTC
CASSLTGGAYEQYF
>TRBV7-9|TRBJ2-7|few|-
TGTGCCAGCAGCCGACTGGGGGATAGGTCCTACGAGCAGTACTTC
CASSRLGDRSYEQYF
>TRBV30|TRBJ2-7|-|-
TGTGCCTGGGGGAACTACGAGCAGTACTTC
CAWGNYEQYF
>TRBV7-8|TRBJ2-2|-|-
TGTGCCAGCAGCCCCGGACCAAACACCGGGGAGCTGTTTTTT
CASSPGPNTGELFF
>TRBV9|TRBJ2-1|-|TRBD2
TGTGCCAGCAACCTAGCGGGAGGGCGCAATGAGCAGTTCTTC
CASNLAGGRNEQFF
>TRBV28|TRBJ2-3|-|TRBD2
TGTGCCAGCAGTTTTGTGGGGGGACTAGCTCGCACAGATACGCAGTATTTT
CASSFVGGLARTDTQYF
>TRBV28|TRBJ2-5|-|TRBD1
TGTGCCAGTCAGTTTGGGGACAGGGGGCATGAGCAGTACTTC
CASQFGDRGHEQYF
>TRBV29-1|TRBJ2-1|-|-
TGCAGCGGCTTTAGAGGGACCTACAATGAGCAGTTCTTC
CSGFRGTYNEQFF
>TRBV7-2|TRBJ2-6|-|-
TGTGCCAGCAGCCCGACTGGGGGTGGCAACGTCCTGACTTTC
CASSPTGGGNVLTF
>TRBV10-3|TRBJ2-3|-|-
TGTGCCATCAGTGAGTCGAGGGCTAGCTTGGGCACAGATACGCAGTATTTT
CAISESRASLGTDTQYF
>TRBV18|TRBJ1-1|-|-
TGTGCCAGCTCCCCCGAGGATTGGGACACTGAAGCTTTCTTT
CASSPEDWDTEAFF
>TRBV5-5|TRBJ1-5|-|-
TGTGCCAGCAGCTTTATGTGGGGGAGCAATCAGCCCCAGCATTTT
CASSFMWGSNQPQHF
>TRBV28|TRBJ1-2|-|-
TGTGCCAGCAGTTTGGGGCCCAACTATGGCTACACCTTC
CASSLGPNYGYTF
>TRBV9|TRBJ2-1|once|-
TGTGCCAGCAGCCCCCAAGGTTCGGGGTCCTACAATGAGCAGTTCTTC
CASSPQGSGSYNEQFF
>TRBV15|TRBJ1-5|-|-
TGTGCCACCAGCAGAGATTTCGACAGCAGCAGCAATCAGCCCCAGCATTTT
CATSRDFDSSSNQPQHF
>TRBV6-4|TRBJ1-2|-|-
TGTGCCAGCAGTGACTCGTTCCTTAACCCCTATGGCTACACCTTC
CASSDSFLNPYGYTF
>TRBV6-1|TRBJ1-6|-|-
TGTGCCAGCAGTGGCCGGACCCTTAATTCACCCCTCCACTTT
CASSGRTLNSPLHF
>TRBV9|TRBJ2-7|-|TRBD1
TGTGCCAGCAGCGTAGGGGACAGCCCCTCCTACGAGCAGTACTTC
CASSVGDSPSYEQYF
>TRBV28|TRBJ2-6|-|-
TGTGCCAGCAGTTTATACCCGCAGGCCCAAACTGGGGCCAACGTCCTGACTTTC
CASSLYPQAQTGANVLTF
>TRBV10-3|TRBJ2-7|few|-
TGTGCCATCAGTGAGCCCGAGGGGTCAGTGGAGGAGCAGTACTTC
CAISEPEGSVEEQYF
>TRBV21-1|TRBJ1-2|-|-
TGTGCCAGCAGCAGGGCGGCGTATGGCTACACCTTC
CASSRAAYGYTF
>TRBV27|TRBJ1-5|-|-
TGTGCCAGCAACCTATCCAATCAGCCCCAGCATTTT
CASNLSNQPQHF
>TRBV5-6|TRBJ2-7|-|TRBD1
TGTGCCAGCAGCCCCGGGACAGGGGGGTACGAGCAGTACTTC
CASSPGTGGYEQYF
>TRBV7-9|TRBJ2-3|-|TRBD2
TGTGCCAGCAGCCCCTCGGGACTAGCGATTGGTACGCAGTATTTT
CASSPSGLAIGTQYF
>TRBV30|TRBJ2-1|-|-
TGTGCCTGGAGGGGGGCTCCCAATGAGCAGTTCTTC
CAWRGAPNEQFF
>TRBV18|TRBJ2-2|-|-
TGTGCCAGCTCCTGGGACCTCACCGGGGAGCTGTTTTTT
CASSWDLTGELFF
>TRBV19|TRBJ1-4|-|-
TGTGCCAGTAGTTCGGTGACAGGCGCTAATGAAAAACTGTTTTTT
CASSSVTGANEKLFF
>TRBV19|TRBJ2-3|-|-
TGTGCCAGTAGTATACCCACCAGAAATACGCAGTATTTT
CASSIPTRNTQYF
>TRBV5-5|TRBJ2-5|-|-
TGTGCCAGCAGCCCGGGCCAAGAGACCCAGTACTTC
CASSPGQETQYF
>TRBV5-6|TRBJ2-1|-|-
TGTGCCAGCAGCTTGGTGGTAGAGGGCAATGAGCAGTTCTTC
CASSLVVEGNEQFF
>TRBV7-2|TRBJ1-1|-|-
TGTGCCAGCAGCTTAGGGGCGGGACCGCAGATGAACACTGAAGCTTTCTTT
CASSLGAGPQMNTEAFF
>TRBV19|TRBJ2-2|few|-
TGTGCCAGTAGGGGGGACCAACACACCGGGGAGCTGTTTTTT
CASRGDQHTGELFF
>TRBV12-5|TRBJ1-2|once|-
TGTGCTAGTGGGGGACGCTATGGCTACACCTTC
CASGGRYGYTF